This is a list of T cell receptor beta chains from one sample in a study of blood T cell repertoires in COVID-19. Only in-frame clones appear in the TCRdb table, and some are missing; sequencing was by immunoSEQ multiplex PCR. The table has over 200,000 clones, around 87% seen once. The sample comprised peripheral blood. All receptors come from a woman aged 45-60 years with acute or convalescent COVID-19. CDR3s include the opening cysteine and the closing phenylalanine or tryptophan. The order of the fields is J gene, D gene, clone size, V gene, CDR3 protein, CDR3 DNA. D genes are given only for firm matches. Some rows mark clone size as missing; the rest say once, few, many or name a class of expanded clone.

J: TRBJ2-2; D: TRBD2; size: .; V: TRBV3-1/TRBV3-2; CDR3: CASSQVGGRLNTGELFF; DNA: TGTGCCAGCAGCCAAGTGGGCGGGAGGTTGAACACCGGGGAGCTGTTTTTT
J: TRBJ2-7; D: TRBD1; size: .; V: TRBV7-8; CDR3: CASSRLEGTAQYEQYF; DNA: TGTGCCAGCAGCAGACTTGAGGGGACAGCACAGTACGAGCAGTACTTC
J: TRBJ1-5; D: TRBD1; size: .; V: TRBV6-5; CDR3: CASFGTGRNQPQHF; DNA: TGTGCCAGCTTCGGGACAGGTCGAAATCAGCCCCAGCATTTT
J: TRBJ1-6; D: .; size: .; V: TRBV21-1; CDR3: CASSKGQNRGRGDNSPLHF; DNA: TGTGCCAGCAGCAAAGGGCAGAACAGGGGGCGCGGGGATAATTCACCCCTCCACTTT
J: TRBJ1-6; D: .; size: .; V: TRBV24-1; CDR3: CATSDSPDWRGLYNSPLHF; DNA: TGTGCCACCAGTGACTCTCCGGACTGGAGGGGCCTATATAATTCACCCCTCCACTTT
J: TRBJ2-2; D: .; size: .; V: TRBV27; CDR3: CASNGGESPGELFF; DNA: TGTGCCAGCAACGGAGGGGAAAGCCCCGGGGAGCTGTTTTTT
J: TRBJ2-7; D: .; size: .; V: TRBV5-1; CDR3: CASSLGLGSSEQYF; DNA: TGCGCCAGCAGCTTGGGACTAGGGTCATCCGAGCAGTACTTC
J: TRBJ2-2; D: .; size: once; V: TRBV5-1; CDR3: CASSLGLNTGELFF; DNA: TGCGCCAGCAGCTTGGGCCTAAACACCGGGGAGCTGTTTTTT
J: TRBJ2-1; D: TRBD2; size: .; V: TRBV24-1; CDR3: CATSDVTSALNEQFF; DNA: TGTGCCACCAGTGATGTGACTAGCGCGTTGAATGAGCAGTTCTTC
J: TRBJ2-1; D: TRBD2; size: .; V: TRBV6-4; CDR3: CASSGTSGALNEQFF; DNA: TGTGCCAGCAGTGGGACTAGCGGGGCTCTAAATGAGCAGTTCTTC
J: TRBJ1-6; D: .; size: .; V: TRBV11-2; CDR3: CASSLGGLPGHNSPLHF; DNA: TGTGCCAGCAGCTTAGGGGGACTCCCCGGGCATAATTCACCCCTCCACTTT
J: TRBJ1-1; D: .; size: .; V: TRBV7-8; CDR3: CASSLEVGRGAFF; DNA: TGTGCCAGCAGCTTAGAAGTCGGCCGGGGAGCTTTCTTT
J: TRBJ1-1; D: TRBD1; size: .; V: TRBV2; CDR3: CASTGQGRAEAFF; DNA: TGTGCCAGCACCGGACAGGGGAGGGCTGAAGCTTTCTTT
J: TRBJ2-7; D: TRBD2; size: .; V: TRBV5-1; CDR3: CASSLEGGSLYEQYF; DNA: TGCGCCAGCAGCTTGGAGGGAGGGAGCCTCTACGAGCAGTACTTC
J: TRBJ2-7; D: .; size: .; V: TRBV27; CDR3: CASSFSSYEQYF; DNA: TGTGCCAGCAGTTTCAGCTCCTACGAGCAGTACTTC
J: TRBJ2-5; D: .; size: .; V: TRBV7-2; CDR3: CASSLTSKRAQYF; DNA: TGTGCCAGCAGCTTAACTAGCAAGAGGGCCCAGTACTTC
J: TRBJ2-2; D: TRBD2; size: .; V: TRBV4-2; CDR3: CASSQRGASGNTGELFF; DNA: TGTGCCAGCAGCCAAAGGGGAGCTAGCGGGAACACCGGGGAGCTGTTTTTT
J: TRBJ1-2; D: .; size: .; V: TRBV6-5; CDR3: CASSYHGGVGGYTF; DNA: TGTGCCAGCAGTTACCACGGAGGGGTCGGCGGCTACACCTTC
J: TRBJ1-3; D: .; size: .; V: TRBV28; CDR3: CASSLAGRSGNTIYF; DNA: TGTGCCAGCAGTTTGGCGGGCCGCTCTGGAAACACCATATATTTT
J: TRBJ2-3; D: .; size: .; V: TRBV7-3; CDR3: CASSLLAGDTQYF; DNA: TGTGCCAGCAGCTTATTGGCGGGAGATACGCAGTATTTT
J: TRBJ2-1; D: .; size: .; V: TRBV11-3; CDR3: CASSLGRGDEQFF; DNA: TGTGCCAGCAGCTTGGGGCGCGGAGATGAGCAGTTCTTC
J: TRBJ2-1; D: TRBD2; size: .; V: TRBV7-3; CDR3: CASSLTSGSSNEQFF; DNA: TGTGCCAGCAGCTTAACTAGCGGGAGTTCCAATGAGCAGTTCTTC
J: TRBJ2-1; D: .; size: .; V: TRBV19; CDR3: CASIGGISYNEQFF; DNA: TGTGCCAGTATAGGCGGGATCTCCTACAATGAGCAGTTCTTC
J: TRBJ2-5; D: TRBD2; size: .; V: TRBV5-1; CDR3: CASSLSSGGVGETQYF; DNA: TGCGCCAGCAGCTTGTCTAGCGGGGGCGTAGGAGAGACCCAGTACTTC
J: TRBJ1-1; D: .; size: .; V: TRBV16; CDR3: CASSPLTSNTEAFF; DNA: TGTGCCAGCAGCCCCCTGACTTCGAACACTGAAGCTTTCTTT
J: TRBJ1-1; D: TRBD1; size: once; V: TRBV28; CDR3: CASRPGQVSTEAFF; DNA: TGTGCCAGCAGACCTGGACAGGTCAGCACTGAAGCTTTCTTT
J: TRBJ2-1; D: TRBD2; size: .; V: TRBV5-5; CDR3: CASSFRLAQNEQFF; DNA: TGTGCCAGCAGCTTCCGACTAGCGCAGAATGAGCAGTTCTTC
J: TRBJ2-5; D: TRBD1; size: .; V: TRBV27; CDR3: CASSRTGVETQYF; DNA: TGTGCCAGCAGCCGGACAGGGGTAGAGACCCAGTACTTC
J: TRBJ2-1; D: .; size: .; V: TRBV6-5; CDR3: CASSYRDEQFF; DNA: TGTGCCAGCAGTTATCGGGATGAGCAGTTCTTC